This TCR beta chain was identified in a study of blood T cell repertoires in COVID-19. Some clones are missing from TCRdb's copy, which holds only in-frame ones; the method was immunoSEQ multiplex PCR. The table records hundreds of thousands of clones, 75% to 90% of them present only once. The length of the CDR3 is 14 residues. V was shortened by 5 bases and J by 5 bases, with 16 bases between the two germline ends. Germline V CDR1 and CDR2: SGHNT, YYREEE (reference sequence). This receptor was taken from a woman younger than 45 with active or convalescent COVID-19. This sequence joins TRBV5-4 and TRBJ2-5, with TRBD2 as a possible D gene (5 bases). Sequences were obtained from peripheral blood. CDR3 region: CASRTEAGEETQYF. For the CDR3, the DNA is TGTGCCAGCAGGACGGAGGCGGGTGAGGAGACCCAGTACTTC.